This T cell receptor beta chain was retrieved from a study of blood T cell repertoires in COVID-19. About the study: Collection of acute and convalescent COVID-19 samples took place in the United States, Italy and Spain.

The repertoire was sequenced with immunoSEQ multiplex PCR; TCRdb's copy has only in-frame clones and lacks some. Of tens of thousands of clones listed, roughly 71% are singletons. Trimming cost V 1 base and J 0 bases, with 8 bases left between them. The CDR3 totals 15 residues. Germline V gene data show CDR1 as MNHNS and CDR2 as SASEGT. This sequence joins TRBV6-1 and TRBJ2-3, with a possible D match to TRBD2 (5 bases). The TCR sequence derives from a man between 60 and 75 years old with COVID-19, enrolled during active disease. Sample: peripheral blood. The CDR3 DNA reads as TGTGCCAGCAGTGAAGGACTAATTAGCACAGATACGCAGTATTTT. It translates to CASSEGLISTDTQYF.